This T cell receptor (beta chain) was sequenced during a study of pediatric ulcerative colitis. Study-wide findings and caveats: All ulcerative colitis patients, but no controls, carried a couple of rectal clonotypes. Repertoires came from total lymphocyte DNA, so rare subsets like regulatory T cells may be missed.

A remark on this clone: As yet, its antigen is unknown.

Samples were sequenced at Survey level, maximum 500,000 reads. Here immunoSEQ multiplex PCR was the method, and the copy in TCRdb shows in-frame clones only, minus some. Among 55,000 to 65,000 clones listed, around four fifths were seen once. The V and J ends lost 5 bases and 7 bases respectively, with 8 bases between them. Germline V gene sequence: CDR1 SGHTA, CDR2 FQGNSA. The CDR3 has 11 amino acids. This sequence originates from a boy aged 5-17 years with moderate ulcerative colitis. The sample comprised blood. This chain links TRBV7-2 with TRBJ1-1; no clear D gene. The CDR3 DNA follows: TGTGCCAGCAGCGCGGGCCGTGAAGCTTTCTTT. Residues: CASSAGREAFF.